The 24 T cell receptor beta chains reported below all come from one sample, sequenced in a study of shared clonotypes between healthy human individuals. Clones were sequenced by immunoSEQ multiplex PCR, and TCRdb holds only the in-frame ones, with some missing. The sample contains some 2.1 million clones, about 93% of which appear only once. In the naive CD8 group, cells lacked CD45RO and were positively selected for CCR7, so terminally differentiated effector memory CD45RA+ cells were left out. The sequenced material came from naive CD8+ T cells from PBMCs. The receptors here all came from a man aged 18 to 35 in good health. Some clones in this sample may be carry-over from other donors' samples.

The V gene is TRBV29-1, the J gene TRBJ1-1, with D possibly TRBD1 on 6 matching bases. V dropped 6 bases and J dropped 10 bases, with 24 bases sitting between them. The germline V gene has CDR1 SQVTM and CDR2 ANQGSEA. CDR3 length equals 14 residues. The CDR3 loop is CSVSGGKSAGGAFF. The CDR3 DNA reads as TGCAGCGTCTCTGGGGGCAAGTCAGCGGGGGGAGCTTTCTTT.

The V gene is TRBV10-3, the J gene TRBJ2-2; D gene uncertain. Trimming took 8 bases from V and 0 from J, leaving 13 bases between them. Germline-derived CDR1 and CDR2 are ENHRY and SYGVKD. The CDR3 is 15 residues long. The CDR3 DNA is TGTGCCATCGCTGATAGAACGGCGAACACCGGGGAGCTGTTTTTT. Its protein is CAIADRTANTGELFF.

This clone was counted between two and nine times. J is TRBJ2-7 and V is TRBV7-6; the D gene is possibly TRBD2 (6 bases). The V gene's germline CDR1 is SGHVS and CDR2 FNYEAQ. The CDR3 sequence is 12 residues long. Trimming removed 3 bases at V and 6 bases at J, with 9 bases between. The CDR3 region is CASSLISGEQYF. CDR3 coding DNA: TGTGCCAGCAGCTTGATTAGCGGCGAGCAGTACTTC.

The chain recombines TRBV15 with TRBJ2-2; a weak D match, TRBD1 (6 bases). V was shortened by 3 bases and J by 1 base, with 12 bases between the two germline ends. CDR1 is LNHNV, CDR2 YYDKDF, per germline (reference sequence). This CDR3 contains 16 residues. CDR3 DNA sequence: TGTGCCACCAGCAGCTCTCCGGGACAGAACACCGGGGAGCTGTTTTTT. It yields the protein CATSSSPGQNTGELFF.

V and J are TRBV28 and TRBJ2-7; the match to TRBD1 covers 7 bases. CDR1 MDHEN and CDR2 SYDVKM come from the germline V gene. V trimming: 6 bases; J trimming: 4 bases; junction bases outside the gene matches: 9. This CDR3 is 14 amino acids long. This CDR3 reads CASSSQGTEYEQYF. DNA of the CDR3: TGTGCCAGCAGCTCCCAAGGGACAGAGTACGAGCAGTACTTC. The variable domain in full, completed from reference TRBV28 and TRBJ2-7, reads DVKVTQSSRYLVKRTGEKVFLECVQDMDHENMFWYRQDPGLGLRLIYFSYDVKMKEKGDIPEGYSVSREKKERFSLILESASTNQTSMYLCASSSQGTEYEQYFGPGTRLTVT.

This rearrangement joins TRBV13 to TRBJ2-1; TRBD2 matches at 9 bases. This CDR3 comprises 16 residues. Trimming removed 1 base from V and 9 bases from J; junction bases left unmatched: 10. Germline CDR1 reads PRHDT; CDR2 reads FYEKMQ (reference sequence). CDR3 coding DNA: TGTGCCAGCAGCTTAGTATTGGTAGCGGGAGCGGTTGAGCAGTTCTTC. This sequence encodes CASSLVLVAGAVEQFF.

About this clone: Different DNA sequences within this sample yield the same CDR3. The chain couples TRBV4-1 to TRBJ1-5; a weak D match, TRBD1 (6 bases). Germline CDR1 and CDR2: MGHRA and YSYEKL. V was trimmed by 1 base and J by 2 bases, leaving 6 bases between them. This CDR3 has 14 residues. This chain's CDR3 is CASSQAGGNQPQHF. The CDR3 DNA reads TGCGCCAGCAGCCAAGCAGGGGGCAATCAGCCCCAGCATTTT.

The chain combines TRBV9 with TRBJ2-1, with TRBD2 as a possible D gene (6 bases). The CDR3 is 15 amino acids. Deletions cut 6 bases from V and 6 bases from J, with 19 bases between. Germline V gene sequence: CDR1 SGDLS, CDR2 YYNGEE. This chain's CDR3 is CASTAREFSSNEQFF. The CDR3 bases are TGTGCCAGCACCGCACGGGAGTTCAGCAGCAATGAGCAGTTCTTC.

The V gene is TRBV27, the J gene TRBJ2-5, with 8 positions matching TRBD2. The length of the CDR3 is 12 residues. The germline gives CDR1 MNHEY, CDR2 SMNVEV (reference sequence). V shed 6 bases, J shed 8 bases, and the junction held 5 bases outside the gene matches. The CDR3: CASRPAGGTQYF. The CDR3 region has the DNA TGTGCCAGCAGACCCGCGGGGGGCACCCAGTACTTC.

Points on this clone: Other DNA variants within this sample encode the same CDR3. The chain uses TRBV18 and TRBJ2-5; D is unclear. Trimming cost V 4 bases and J 2 bases, with 8 bases left between them. Germline CDR1 and CDR2: KGHSH and LQKENI. The CDR3 runs 13 residues. CDR3 DNA sequence: TGTGCCAGCTCACTAGGGCAACAAGAGACCCAGTACTTC. Translated: CASSLGQQETQYF. The full variable domain, in which reference TRBV18 and TRBJ2-5 provide the parts outside the CDR3, is NAGVMQNPRHLVRRRGQEARLRCSPMKGHSHVYWYRQLPEEGLKFMVYLQKENIIDESGMPKERFSAEFPKEGPSILRIQQVVRGDSAAYFCASSLGQQETQYFGPGTRLLVL.

The chain joins TRBV6-4 to TRBJ1-2, with D hard to call. V lost 2 bases to trimming and J lost 0 bases, with 16 bases between them. Per the germline V gene, CDR1 is MRHNA and CDR2 is SNTAGT. The CDR3 has 17 amino acids. The CDR3 nucleotides are TGTGCCAGCAGTGACCCTCGACCCGGCCCAGCTAACTATGGCTACACCTTC. It translates to CASSDPRPGPANYGYTF.

This clone occurred a few times. V gene TRBV7-3 combines with J gene TRBJ2-1; D is possibly TRBD2 (5 bases). With 2 bases removed from V and 5 bases from J, the gap between germline ends came to 7 bases. The CDR3 length is 13 residues. In germline, CDR1 is SGHTA, CDR2 FQGTGA. The CDR3 region is CASSLVGNNEQFF. The CDR3, as DNA: TGTGCCAGCAGCTTAGTCGGGAACAATGAGCAGTTCTTC.

The gene calls are TRBV27 and TRBJ2-1; 8 bases match TRBD1. This CDR3 has 12 amino acids. CDR1 and CDR2 from the germline V gene are MNHEY and SMNVEV (reference sequence). V trimming: 2 bases; J trimming: 13 bases; junction bases outside the gene matches: 4. CDR3 nucleotides: TGTGCCAGCAGTTTAGTTGGACAGGGACAGTTCTTC. The encoded protein is CASSLVGQGQFF.

The J gene is TRBJ2-7, the V gene TRBV4-2, with a weak D call TRBD1 (6 bases). Per the germline V gene, CDR1 is LGHNA and CDR2 is YNFKEQ. The V end lost 2 bases, the J end lost 3 bases, and 14 bases lay between the germline ends. This CDR3 spans 15 amino acids. CDR3 protein: CASSQQKQGFYEQYF. CDR3 DNA sequence: TGTGCCAGCAGCCAACAAAAACAGGGATTCTACGAGCAGTACTTC.

This clone was seen only a few times. J is TRBJ1-1 and V is TRBV29-1; 7 bases align to TRBD1. The V gene end was trimmed by 7 bases and the J gene end by 9 bases; junction bases not matched to a gene: 8. CDR3 length: 11 amino acids. The V gene's germline CDR1 is SQVTM and CDR2 ANQGSEA. The CDR3 DNA is TGCAGCGCAGACACAGGGGCGAAAGCTTTCTTT. It codes for CSADTGAKAFF.

This rearrangement joins TRBV6-5 to TRBJ2-1, with TRBD1 as a possible D gene (6 bases). CDR1 and CDR2 (germline): MNHEY, SVGAGI. This CDR3 is 11 amino acids long. V gave up 6 bases and J gave up 8 bases, with 8 bases separating them. The CDR3 protein is CASSNRDEQFF. The DNA for the CDR3 is TGTGCCAGCAGCAACAGGGATGAGCAGTTCTTC.

This clone has only one observation. The rearrangement uses TRBV5-6 and TRBJ2-7, with TRBD1 matching 10 bases. V shed 4 bases and J 3 bases; nucleotides not matched to a gene: 7. The CDR3 is made up of 15 amino acids. The V gene's germline CDR1 is SGHDT and CDR2 YYEEEE. The CDR3, as DNA: TGTGCCAGCAGCCTGGGACAGGGGCGGCACTACGAGCAGTACTTC. Its protein product is CASSLGQGRHYEQYF.

This chain links TRBV7-6 with TRBJ2-7; 9 nucleotides match TRBD2. There are 15 residues in the CDR3. The V and J ends lost 2 bases and 3 bases, in that order; junction bases with no gene match: 5. The germline V gene has CDR1 SGHVS and CDR2 FNYEAQ. In DNA, the CDR3 is TGTGCCAGCAGCTTATACGCTAGCGGGGTCTACGAGCAGTACTTC. This gives the protein CASSLYASGVYEQYF.

This chain joins TRBV30 and TRBJ2-2; D is unresolved. CDR3 size: 15 residues. The V gene lost 0 bases and the J gene lost 4 bases, with 12 bases spanning the gap. Germline lookup yields CDR1 GTSNPN and CDR2 SVGIG (reference sequence). The chain's CDR3 is CAWSVFPTLTGELFF. The CDR3 DNA reads as TGTGCCTGGAGTGTATTTCCAACCCTCACCGGGGAGCTGTTTTTT.

The rearrangement links TRBV7-2 to TRBJ1-2, with 7 nucleotides matching TRBD1. V was pared by 5 bases and J by 4 bases, with 10 bases of the junction left unmatched. The CDR3 spans 15 residues. The germline V gene encodes CDR1 SGHTA and CDR2 FQGNSA. The CDR3 bases are TGTGCCAGCAGCGATAATCCCGGGACAGCCTATGGCTACACCTTC. This sequence encodes CASSDNPGTAYGYTF.

The CDR3 sequence: CASETGVNSPLHF. In DNA form, the CDR3 reads TGTGCCAGCGAGACTGGGGTTAATTCACCCCTCCACTTT. The chain couples TRBV6-6 to TRBJ1-6, with unresolved D. V gave up 8 bases and J gave up 6 bases, with 11 bases separating them. Germline lookup yields CDR1 MNHNY and CDR2 SVGAGI (reference sequence). The CDR3 extends over 13 amino acids.

The chain combines TRBV10-3 with TRBJ2-1, with 7 bases identical to TRBD1. The J segment lost 2 bases and the V segment lost 8 bases, leaving 6 bases of the junction unmatched. CDR1 is ENHRY, CDR2 SYGVKD, per germline. The CDR3 is 14 amino acids. The CDR3 protein is CAIVQGTTYNEQFF. CDR3 nucleotide sequence: TGTGCCATCGTACAGGGGACAACCTACAATGAGCAGTTCTTC.

The rearrangement uses TRBV7-6 and TRBJ2-2; D gene unclear. The germline gives CDR1 SGHVS, CDR2 FNYEAQ. This CDR3 has 12 residues. V lost 5 bases, J lost 10 bases, and 11 bases lay in between. The chain's CDR3 is CASSRSWAELFF. The DNA of the CDR3 is TGTGCCAGCAGCCGCTCCTGGGCGGAGCTGTTTTTT.

Here the CDR3 DNA reads TGTGCCAGCAGCCCCAGGGGCAGTAGCTATGGCTACACCTTC. Translated: CASSPRGSSYGYTF. The chain recombines TRBV7-6 with TRBJ1-2, with D possibly TRBD1 on 6 matching bases. CDR3 size: 14 residues. V lost 5 bases and J 4 bases, leaving 14 bases between the germline ends. The germline CDR1 and CDR2 sequences are SGHVS and FNYEAQ. Full variable domain (outside the CDR3, taken from reference TRBV7-6 and TRBJ1-2): GAGVSQSPRYKVTKRGQDVALRCDPISGHVSLYWYRQALGQGPEFLTYFNYEAQQDKSGLPNDRFSAERPEGSISTLTIQRTEQRDSAMYRCASSPRGSSYGYTFGSGTRLTVV.